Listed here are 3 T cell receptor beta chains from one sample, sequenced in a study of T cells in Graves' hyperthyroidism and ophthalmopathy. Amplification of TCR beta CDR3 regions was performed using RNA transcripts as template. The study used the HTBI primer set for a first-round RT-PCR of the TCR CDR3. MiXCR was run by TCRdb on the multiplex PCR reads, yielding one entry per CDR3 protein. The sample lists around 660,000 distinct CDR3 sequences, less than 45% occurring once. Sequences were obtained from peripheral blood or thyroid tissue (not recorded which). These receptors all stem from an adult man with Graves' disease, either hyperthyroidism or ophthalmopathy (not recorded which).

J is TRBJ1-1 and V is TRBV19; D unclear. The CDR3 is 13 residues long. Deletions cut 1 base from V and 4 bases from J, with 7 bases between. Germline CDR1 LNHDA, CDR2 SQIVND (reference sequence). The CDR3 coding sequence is TGTGCCAGTAGTATAGCAGTGAGCACTGAAGCTTTCTTT. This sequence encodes CASSIAVSTEAFF.

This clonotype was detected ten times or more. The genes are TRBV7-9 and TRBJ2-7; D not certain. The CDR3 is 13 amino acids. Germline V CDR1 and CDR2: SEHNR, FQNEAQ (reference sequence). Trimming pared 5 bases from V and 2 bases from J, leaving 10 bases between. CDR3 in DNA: TGTGCCAGCAGCCGACCTACGGCCTACGAGCAGTACTTC. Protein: CASSRPTAYEQYF.

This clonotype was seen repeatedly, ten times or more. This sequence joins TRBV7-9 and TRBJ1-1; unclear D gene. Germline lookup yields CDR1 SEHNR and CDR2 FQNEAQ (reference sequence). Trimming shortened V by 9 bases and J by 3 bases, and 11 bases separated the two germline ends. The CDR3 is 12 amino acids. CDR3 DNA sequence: TGTGCCAGTTTCGAGGCGGACACTGAAGCTTTCTTT. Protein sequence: CASFEADTEAFF.